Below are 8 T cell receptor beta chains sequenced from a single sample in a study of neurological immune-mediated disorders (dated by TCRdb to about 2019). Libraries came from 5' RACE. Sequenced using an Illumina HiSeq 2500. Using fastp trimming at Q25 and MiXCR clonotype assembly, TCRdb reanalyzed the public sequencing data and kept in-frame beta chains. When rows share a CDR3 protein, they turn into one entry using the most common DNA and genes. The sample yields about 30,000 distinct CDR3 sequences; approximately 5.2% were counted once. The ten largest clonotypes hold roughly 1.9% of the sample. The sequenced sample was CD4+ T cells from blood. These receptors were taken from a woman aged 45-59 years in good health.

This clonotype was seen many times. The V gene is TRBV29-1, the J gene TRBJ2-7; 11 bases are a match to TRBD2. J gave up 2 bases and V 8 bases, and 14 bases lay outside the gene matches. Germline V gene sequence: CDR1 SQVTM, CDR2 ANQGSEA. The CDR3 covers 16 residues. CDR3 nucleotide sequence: TGCAGCATAAAATCGACTTTGACTAGCGGGACCTACGAGCAGTACTTC. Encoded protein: CSIKSTLTSGTYEQYF.

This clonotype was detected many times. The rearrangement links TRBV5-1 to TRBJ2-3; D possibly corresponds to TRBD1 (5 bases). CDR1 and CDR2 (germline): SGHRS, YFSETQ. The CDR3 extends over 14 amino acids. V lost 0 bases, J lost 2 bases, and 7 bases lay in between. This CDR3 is CASSLGQLTDTQYF. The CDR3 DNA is TGCGCCAGCAGCTTGGGACAGCTCACAGATACGCAGTATTTT.

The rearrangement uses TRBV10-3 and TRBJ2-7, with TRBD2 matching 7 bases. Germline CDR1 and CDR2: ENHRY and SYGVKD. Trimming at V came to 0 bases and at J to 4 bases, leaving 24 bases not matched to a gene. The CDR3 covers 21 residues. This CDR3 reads CAISESIISGGTSLFTYEQYF. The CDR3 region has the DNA TGTGCCATCAGTGAGTCGATTATCTCGGGAGGTACCTCCCTCTTCACTTACGAGCAGTACTTC.

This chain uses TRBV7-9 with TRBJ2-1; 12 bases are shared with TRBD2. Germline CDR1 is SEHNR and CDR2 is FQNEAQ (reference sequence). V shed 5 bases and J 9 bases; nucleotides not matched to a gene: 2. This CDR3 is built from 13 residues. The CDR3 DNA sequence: TGTGCCAGCAGCCCGGGACTAGCGGGTGAGCAGTTCTTC. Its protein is CASSPGLAGEQFF.

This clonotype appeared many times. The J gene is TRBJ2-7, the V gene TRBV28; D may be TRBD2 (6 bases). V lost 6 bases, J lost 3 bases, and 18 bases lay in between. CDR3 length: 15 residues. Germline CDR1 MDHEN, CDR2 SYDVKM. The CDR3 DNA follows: TGTGCCAGCAGAAGAAGGAGGGCCTCAGGCTACGAGCAGTACTTC. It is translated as CASRRRRASGYEQYF. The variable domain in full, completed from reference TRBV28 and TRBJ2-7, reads DVKVTQSSRYLVKRTGEKVFLECVQDMDHENMFWYRQDPGLGLRLIYFSYDVKMKEKGDIPEGYSVSREKKERFSLILESASTNQTSMYLCASRRRRASGYEQYFGPGTRLTVT.

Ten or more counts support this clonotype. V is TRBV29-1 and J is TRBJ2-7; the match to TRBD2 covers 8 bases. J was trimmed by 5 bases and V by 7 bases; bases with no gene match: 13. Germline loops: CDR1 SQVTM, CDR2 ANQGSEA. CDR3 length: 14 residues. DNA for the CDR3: TGCAGCGCAAGAGCGGGACTAGATTTCCACGAGCAGTACTTC. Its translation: CSARAGLDFHEQYF.

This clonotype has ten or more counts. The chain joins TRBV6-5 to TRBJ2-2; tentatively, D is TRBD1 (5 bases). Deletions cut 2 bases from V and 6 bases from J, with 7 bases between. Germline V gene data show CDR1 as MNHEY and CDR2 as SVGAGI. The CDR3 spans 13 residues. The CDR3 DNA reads TGTGCCAGCAGTTACCTGGGGCCCGGGGAGCTGTTTTTT. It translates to CASSYLGPGELFF.

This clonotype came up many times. The CDR3 sequence is CASSSRDRSTDTQYF. The CDR3 DNA follows: TGTGCCAGCAGCTCCCGGGACAGATCCACAGATACGCAGTATTTT. This chain joins TRBV3-1 and TRBJ2-3; TRBD1 agrees at 7 bases. Germline lookup yields CDR1 LGHDT and CDR2 YNNKEL (reference sequence). The CDR3 length is 15 residues. V lost 5 bases, J lost 2 bases, and 7 bases stayed unmatched.